This entry concerns a single T cell receptor beta chain. The antigen remains unidentified. The sample belongs to a study of cytomegalovirus exposure and HLA in healthy donors. General study points: Rarity held for most TCR sequences, but there were some public TCRs that occurred in many donors. A list of more than 150 TCR beta chains associated with cytomegalovirus was given. Across HLA loci, a later analysis found differing TCR association rates, with DRB1 most and HLA-C fewest.

Both 60 Vbeta primers and 13 Jbeta primers went into the PCR. The repertoire was sequenced with immunoSEQ multiplex PCR; TCRdb's copy has only in-frame clones and lacks some. The table lists about 98,000 clones, 65% to 80% of them singletons. V was trimmed by 6 bases and J by 2 bases, leaving 14 bases between them. This CDR3 comprises 15 residues. Looked up from germline, CDR1 is MNHNS and CDR2 is SASEGT. This chain connects TRBV6-1 to TRBJ1-3; D gene ambiguous. This TCR was sampled from a human donor in good health. Sequenced sample: PBMCs. Here the CDR3 DNA reads TGTGCCAGCAGAATCTCCGGGAGTACTGGAAACACCATATATTTT. Its protein product is CASRISGSTGNTIYF.